The 9 T cell receptor beta chains given below trace back to one sample, sequenced in a study of glioma-infiltrating T cells after dendritic cell vaccination. Only in-frame clones appear in the TCRdb table, and some are missing; sequencing was by immunoSEQ multiplex PCR. The sample lists about 21,000 clones, more than 65% occurring once. The source material was blood, sampled before dendritic cell vaccination. The receptors come from a human donor with glioblastoma.

The CDR3 nucleotides are TGTGCCAGCAGCGTAGGTCAGGGGGCCTCCTACGAGCAGTACTTC. It yields the protein CASSVGQGASYEQYF. The chain employs TRBV9 and TRBJ2-7, with 8 bases lining up with TRBD1. The CDR3 runs 15 residues. V dropped 0 bases and J dropped 0; count of bases not matched to a gene: 2. Germline CDR1 reads SGDLS; CDR2 reads YYNGEE. The variable domain in full, with the rest retrieved from reference TRBV9 and TRBJ2-7, is DSGVTQTPKHLITATGQRVTLRCSPRSGDLSVYWYQQSLDQGLQFLIQYYNGEERAKGNILERFSAQQFPDLHSELNLSSLELGDSALYFCASSVGQGASYEQYFGPGTRLTVT.

The chain couples TRBV7-2 to TRBJ2-2; 12 nucleotides match TRBD1. V shed 5 bases and J 6 bases; nucleotides not matched to a gene: 4. Germline-derived CDR1 and CDR2 are SGHTA and FQGNSA. The CDR3 consists of 15 residues. CDR3 DNA sequence: TGTGCCAGCAGCCGGGACAGGGGGCCCGCCGGGGAGCTGTTTTTT. It yields the protein CASSRDRGPAGELFF.

The rearrangement uses TRBV2 and TRBJ1-1; 7 nucleotides line up with TRBD1. J gave up 8 bases and V 2 bases, and 8 bases lay outside the gene matches. This CDR3 contains 14 residues. From germline, CDR1 is SNHLY and CDR2 FYNNEI. The DNA for the CDR3 is TGTGCCAGCAGTGAACTAGGGGGCAGGGGAGAAGCTTTCTTT. Residues: CASSELGGRGEAFF.

The chain joins TRBV19 to TRBJ2-1; the match to TRBD2 covers 7 bases. Unmatched junction bases numbered 16, after V lost 5 bases and J lost 0 bases. The CDR3 covers 19 residues. Germline V gene sequence: CDR1 LNHDA, CDR2 SQIVND (reference sequence). The CDR3 region is CASSRAGSGWLRSYNEQFF. The CDR3 nucleotides are TGTGCCAGTAGTCGGGCTGGTAGCGGGTGGTTGCGCTCCTACAATGAGCAGTTCTTC.

The chain couples TRBV7-9 to TRBJ2-7; unclear D gene. CDR3 length: 13 residues. Germline CDR1 and CDR2: SEHNR and FQNEAQ (reference sequence). V was cut by 0 bases and J by 2 bases, with 5 bases left in between. Here the CDR3 reads CASSLAAAYEQYF. The DNA for the CDR3 is TGTGCCAGCAGCTTAGCGGCCGCCTACGAGCAGTACTTC.

The chain employs TRBV7-2 and TRBJ2-2, with D tentatively TRBD2 (5 bases). The germline gives CDR1 SGHTA, CDR2 FQGNSA. Trimming pared 5 bases from V and 0 bases from J, leaving 16 bases between. CDR3 length equals 17 residues. The CDR3 spells CASSLNPGNPNTGELFF. CDR3 DNA: TGTGCCAGCAGCCTCAACCCCGGGAACCCGAACACCGGGGAGCTGTTTTTT.

The V call is TRBV5-4, the J call TRBJ2-1, with TRBD2 identical over 9 bases. Losses at the gene ends were 2 bases for V and 0 bases for J; bases not matched to a gene: 3. Germline V gives CDR1 SGHNT, CDR2 YYREEE (reference sequence). This CDR3 comprises 16 residues. The CDR3 sequence: CASSLGSGSSYNEQFF. The CDR3 nucleotides read TGTGCCAGCAGCTTAGGTAGCGGGAGCTCCTACAATGAGCAGTTCTTC.

V gene TRBV12-5 combines with J gene TRBJ1-4, with D possibly TRBD1 on 5 matching bases. Trimming left V 7 bases short and J 7 bases short, with 16 bases between. CDR1 LGHNT and CDR2 FRNRAP come from the germline V gene. The CDR3 has 14 amino acids. The CDR3 nucleotides read TGTGCTAGTGCCGTTGGGGAAAGGGGTGAAAAACTGTTTTTT. Encoded protein: CASAVGERGEKLFF.

The chain recombines TRBV29-1 with TRBJ2-1; 10 bases match TRBD1. V trimming: 6 bases; J trimming: 2 bases; junction bases outside the gene matches: 4. Germline V gene lookup returns CDR1 SQVTM and CDR2 ANQGSEA. There are 14 residues in the CDR3. CDR3 DNA sequence: TGCAGCGTCTTAGGACAGGGGGCCTACAATGAGCAGTTCTTC. This encodes CSVLGQGAYNEQFF.